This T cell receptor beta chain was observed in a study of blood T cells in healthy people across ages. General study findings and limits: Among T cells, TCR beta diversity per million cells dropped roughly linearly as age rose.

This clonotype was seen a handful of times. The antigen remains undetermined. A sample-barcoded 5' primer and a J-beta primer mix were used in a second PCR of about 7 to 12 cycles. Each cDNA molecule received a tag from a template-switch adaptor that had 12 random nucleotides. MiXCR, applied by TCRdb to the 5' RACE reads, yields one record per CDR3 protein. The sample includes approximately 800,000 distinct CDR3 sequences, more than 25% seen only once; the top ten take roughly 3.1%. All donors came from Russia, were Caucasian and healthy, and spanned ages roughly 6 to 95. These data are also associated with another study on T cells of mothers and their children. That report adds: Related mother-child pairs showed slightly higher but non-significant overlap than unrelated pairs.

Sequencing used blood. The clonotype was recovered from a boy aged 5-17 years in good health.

The CDR3, as DNA: TGTGCCATCGGGGACGGATTGTATTACGAGCAGTACTTC. This sequence encodes CAIGDGLYYEQYF. The chain carries TRBV10-3 and TRBJ2-7; D may match TRBD1 or TRBD2 (5 bases each). The CDR3 is made up of 13 amino acids. Germline assignment: CDR1 ENHRY and CDR2 SYGVKD. V gave up 8 bases and J gave up 4 bases, with 15 bases separating them.